The sequence of this T cell receptor (beta chain) was determined in a study of blood T cells in healthy people across ages. Points from the study as a whole: When set beside aged donors, long-lived donors presented more naive CD4+ cells and higher diversity.

With 4 bases removed from V and 3 bases from J, the gap between germline ends came to 12 bases. In germline, CDR1 is LNHNV, CDR2 YYDKDF (reference sequence). This CDR3 spans 14 amino acids. Note on this clonotype: What it recognizes is unknown.

Primed by a sample-barcoded 5' primer and a J-beta primer mix, a second PCR proceeded for 7 to 11 cycles. A template-switch adaptor with 12 random nucleotides tagged each cDNA molecule. TCRdb called the 5' RACE reads again in MiXCR, with one record for every CDR3 protein. The profile shows about 830,000 distinct CDR3 sequences, about 59% of them singletons. The TCR sequence derives from a man aged 30 to 39 in good health. Sequenced material: blood. J is TRBJ1-2 and V is TRBV15, with D perhaps matching TRBD1 (5 bases). CDR3 in DNA: TGTGCCACCAGCACATCGACAGCTTACTATGGCTACACCTTC. This sequence encodes CATSTSTAYYGYTF.